These 31 T cell receptor beta chains were sequenced from one sample in a study. TCRdb recomputed calls from the RT-PCR reads with MiXCR, one row per CDR3 protein. The sample has about 700,000 distinct CDR3 sequences; around 14% are singletons. Sequenced input: memory CD4+ T cells from blood. The receptors originated from a female donor in good health, serving as a healthy control.

The V call is TRBV7-8, the J call TRBJ2-1, with TRBD2 matching over 8 bases. Trimming at V came to 7 bases and at J to 4 bases, leaving 9 bases not matched to a gene. Germline V gene data show CDR1 as SGHVS and CDR2 as FQNEAQ. This CDR3 is built from 15 residues. CDR3 sequence reads: CASTLLGGDYNEQFF. Here the CDR3 DNA reads TGTGCCAGCACCCTTCTCGGGGGGGATTACAATGAGCAGTTCTTC.

This clonotype was seen repeatedly, ten times or more. This sequence joins TRBV20-1 and TRBJ2-3, with D perhaps being TRBD1 or TRBD2 (5 bases each). Trimming removed 5 bases at V and 6 bases at J, with 12 bases between. Germline V gives CDR1 DFQATT, CDR2 SNEGSKA (reference sequence). There are 12 residues in the CDR3. The CDR3 DNA follows: TGCAGTGCTGTGGTGGGGGTCGATACGCAGTATTTT. Translating gives CSAVVGVDTQYF.

This clonotype was observed many times. The DNA of the CDR3 is TGTGCCATCAGTATGGTCTCAGATACGCAGTATTTT. It specifies CAISMVSDTQYF. This chain joins TRBV10-3 and TRBJ2-3; D unresolved. Trimming stripped 5 bases from V and 4 bases from J, with 7 bases between. The CDR3 length is 12 residues. In germline, CDR1 is ENHRY, CDR2 SYGVKD.

V is TRBV29-1 and J is TRBJ1-2, with D tentatively TRBD1 (5 bases). Trimming pared 3 bases from V and 8 bases from J, leaving 16 bases between. This CDR3 comprises 13 residues. From germline, CDR1 is SQVTM and CDR2 ANQGSEA. CDR3 sequence: CSVDMGRGWGYTF. Here the CDR3 DNA reads TGCAGCGTTGATATGGGAAGGGGCTGGGGCTACACCTTC.

This clonotype was counted many times. The V gene is TRBV20-1, the J gene TRBJ1-1; no reliable D call. Germline CDR1 and CDR2: DFQATT and SNEGSKA (reference sequence). Trimming removed 3 bases at V and 0 bases at J, with 8 bases between. CDR3 size: 13 residues. CDR3 sequence: CSASATLNTEAFF. The CDR3 bases are TGCAGTGCTAGTGCAACCCTGAACACTGAAGCTTTCTTT.

This clonotype was recorded at least ten times. This rearrangement joins TRBV12-3 or TRBV12-4 to TRBJ2-7; either TRBD1 or TRBD2 may supply D (6 bases each). V dropped 6 bases and J dropped 2 bases, with 14 bases sitting between them. The CDR3 loop spans 14 amino acids. The CDR3, as DNA: TGTGCCAGCAGGTTAACAGGGAGGACCTACGAGCAGTACTTC. This gives the protein CASRLTGRTYEQYF.

This clonotype has just a few counts. This CDR3 is CASSWGSDRTNEQFF. CDR3 bases: TGCGCCAGCAGCTGGGGGTCCGACAGAACAAATGAGCAGTTCTTC. The chain uses TRBV5-1 and TRBJ2-1; D tentatively fits TRBD1 or TRBD2 (5 bases each). Germline V gives CDR1 SGHRS, CDR2 YFSETQ. The ends were cut back, 3 bases at V and 7 bases at J, with 17 bases in the middle. The CDR3 is 15 amino acids.

This chain links TRBV20-1 with TRBJ2-2; TRBD1 matches at 9 bases. With V trimmed by 2 bases and J by 3 bases, 13 bases remained unmatched. The CDR3 covers 18 residues. Germline V gene sequence: CDR1 DFQATT, CDR2 SNEGSKA (reference sequence). DNA of the CDR3: TGCAGTGCTAGAACCGGGACAGGGTTCCAGTTTGACACCGGGGAGCTGTTTTTT. Its translation is CSARTGTGFQFDTGELFF.

The chain joins TRBV7-2 to TRBJ2-3, with 8 positions matching TRBD2. The length of the CDR3 is 15 residues. J lost 5 bases, V lost 11 bases, and 15 bases had no gene match. The germline gives CDR1 SGHTA, CDR2 FQGNSA. CDR3 residues: CAAAFSGGPRDTQYF. CDR3 coding DNA: TGTGCCGCCGCCTTCTCGGGGGGGCCGAGAGATACGCAGTATTTT.

This rearrangement joins TRBV12-3 or TRBV12-4 to TRBJ2-7, with D possibly matching TRBD2 (5 bases). With 7 bases removed from V and 0 bases from J, the gap between germline ends came to 16 bases. The CDR3 has 15 amino acids. CDR3 in amino acids: CASNPGSFISYEQYF. CDR3 in DNA: TGTGCCAGCAACCCGGGGAGCTTCATCTCCTACGAGCAGTACTTC.

This clonotype was seen at least ten times. The chain has TRBV6-2 or TRBV6-3 and TRBJ1-2; the match to TRBD1 covers 7 bases. V was clipped by 6 bases and J by 6 bases; unmatched bases: 4. The germline CDR1 and CDR2 sequences are MNHEY and SVGEGT. This CDR3 comprises 12 residues. DNA of the CDR3: TGTGCCAGCAGCTGGGACAGACATGGCTACACCTTC. This codes for CASSWDRHGYTF.

This clonotype was seen a few times. The rearrangement links TRBV27 to TRBJ1-1; no reliable D call. This CDR3 comprises 16 residues. The V end was cut by 5 bases, the J end by 0 bases, with 16 bases between. Germline V gives CDR1 MNHEY, CDR2 SMNVEV (reference sequence). CDR3: CASSPSPPLLNTEAFF. The DNA of the CDR3 is TGTGCCAGCAGTCCCTCTCCCCCTTTATTGAACACTGAAGCTTTCTTT.

This clonotype was observed a few times. DNA of the CDR3: TGTGCCAGCAGCGCTTCAAGACAGGATGGCTACAATGAGCAGTTCTTC. Amino acids: CASSASRQDGYNEQFF. V is TRBV7-3 and J is TRBJ2-1; maybe TRBD1 (6 bases). This CDR3 comprises 16 residues. Trimming took 5 bases from V and 3 from J, leaving 17 bases between them. CDR1 and CDR2 (germline): SGHTA, FQGTGA.

In this sample, this clonotype turned up a few times. V is TRBV20-1 and J is TRBJ2-2; D is perhaps TRBD1 (6 bases). Germline loops: CDR1 DFQATT, CDR2 SNEGSKA (reference sequence). The CDR3 has 15 amino acids. Trimming took off 3 bases at V and 6 bases at J, with 17 bases between the two ends. CDR3 DNA: TGCAGTGCTAGCTTCAGGGGCGCTCAGGCCGGGGAGCTGTTTTTT. Its protein product is CSASFRGAQAGELFF.

The chain joins TRBV7-2 to TRBJ2-3, with 7 bases lining up with TRBD1. Germline assignment: CDR1 SGHTA and CDR2 FQGNSA. The V and J ends lost 2 bases and 4 bases, in that order; junction bases with no gene match: 12. CDR3 length: 17 amino acids. The CDR3 loop is CASSLPKTGNVADTQYF. In DNA, the CDR3 is TGTGCCAGCAGCTTACCTAAGACAGGGAACGTGGCAGATACGCAGTATTTT. The full variable domain, its missing parts supplied by reference TRBV7-2 and TRBJ2-3, is GAGVSQSPSNKVTEKGKDVELRCDPISGHTALYWYRQSLGQGLEFLIYFQGNSAPDKSGLPSDRFSAERTGGSVSTLTIQRTQQEDSAVYLCASSLPKTGNVADTQYFGPGTRLTVL.

This clonotype was observed many times. This chain connects TRBV6-5 to TRBJ2-7; possibly TRBD2 for D (5 bases). The V gene lost 7 bases and the J gene lost 1 base, with 11 bases spanning the gap. Germline V gene sequence: CDR1 MNHEY, CDR2 SVGAGI. CDR3 size: 13 residues. The CDR3 DNA is TGTGCCAGCATCGACTCGGGATCCTACGAGCAGTACTTC. It specifies CASIDSGSYEQYF.

The table lists this clonotype with a few counts. The chain links TRBV20-1 to TRBJ2-7; 15 positions match TRBD2. V lost 6 bases, J lost 6 bases, and 9 bases stayed unmatched. Germline CDR1 and CDR2: DFQATT and SNEGSKA (reference sequence). The CDR3 contains 15 residues. The CDR3 DNA reads as TGCAGTGCCCTCTCCCCGGGACTAGCGGGGGGCGAGCAGTACTTC. It yields the protein CSALSPGLAGGEQYF.

The chain carries TRBV12-3 or TRBV12-4 and TRBJ1-2; D perhaps matches TRBD1 (5 bases). The CDR3 consists of 17 residues. V was trimmed by 1 base and J by 1 base, leaving 16 bases between them. Written as DNA, the CDR3 is TGTGCCAGCAGTTTAGTTTTGTGGGGCGCGAGTAACTATGGCTACACCTTC. This encodes CASSLVLWGASNYGYTF.

The V and J genes are TRBV4-3 and TRBJ2-1, with TRBD2 as a possible D gene (5 bases). Trimming took off 0 bases at V and 10 bases at J, with 13 bases between the two ends. The CDR3 is 14 amino acids. Germline lookup yields CDR1 LGHNA and CDR2 YSLEER. The DNA for the CDR3 is TGCGCCAGCAGCCAAGAGTTCGGAGGAGGAGAGCAGTTCTTC. It is translated as CASSQEFGGGEQFF.

This clonotype was seen a few times. This chain links TRBV6-1 with TRBJ2-7; 8 nucleotides line up with TRBD2. The junction had 10 bases not matched to a gene; V was cut back by 0 bases and J by 6 bases. The CDR3 has 16 amino acids. Germline assignment: CDR1 MNHNS and CDR2 SASEGT. The CDR3 coding sequence is TGTGCCAGCAGTGAAGCGCTCGGGGGGGTGAGGGGCGAGCAGTACTTC. It yields the protein CASSEALGGVRGEQYF.

The chain recombines TRBV19 with TRBJ2-5; perhaps TRBD2 as D (6 bases). The CDR3 runs to 15 residues. Looked up from germline, CDR1 is LNHDA and CDR2 is SQIVND (reference sequence). Trimming pared 4 bases from V and 5 bases from J, leaving 17 bases between. The CDR3 loop is CASSRLATSTETQYF. The CDR3 DNA reads TGTGCCAGTAGTAGGCTAGCGACTTCGACGGAGACCCAGTACTTC.

The sample holds a few counts of this clonotype. V and J are TRBV20-1 and TRBJ1-2; D ambiguous. Germline assignment: CDR1 DFQATT and CDR2 SNEGSKA (reference sequence). This CDR3 region has 13 residues. V lost 1 base to trimming and J lost 2 bases, with 8 bases between them. CDR3 sequence reads: CSARVAENYGYTF. The DNA of the CDR3 is TGCAGTGCTAGAGTAGCGGAGAACTATGGCTACACCTTC.

This rearrangement joins TRBV5-1 to TRBJ2-2, with TRBD1 matching over 7 bases. The CDR3 runs to 15 residues. V gave up 2 bases and J gave up 6 bases; unmatched junction bases: 7. The germline V gene encodes CDR1 SGHRS and CDR2 YFSETQ. CDR3: CASSLDREKAGELFF. CDR3 nucleotide sequence: TGCGCCAGCAGCTTAGACAGGGAGAAGGCCGGGGAGCTGTTTTTT.

The table lists this clonotype with a few counts. The V and J genes are TRBV6-5 and TRBJ1-5; D is possibly TRBD1 (6 bases). The CDR3 extends over 16 amino acids. V was trimmed by 4 bases and J by 6 bases, leaving 19 bases between them. Germline V CDR1 and CDR2: MNHEY, SVGAGI. The CDR3 DNA sequence: TGTGCCAGCAGTTCCTCCGGGGGGCGAGTAATTCAGCCCCAGCATTTT. Its translation is CASSSSGGRVIQPQHF.

This clonotype has at least ten counts. The chain links TRBV4-3 to TRBJ1-2; D is ambiguous. V lost 0 bases and J 4 bases, leaving 9 bases between the germline ends. Germline-derived CDR1 and CDR2 are LGHNA and YSLEER. The CDR3 extends over 14 amino acids. The CDR3 spells CASSQDDGLYGYTF. In DNA, the CDR3 is TGCGCCAGCAGCCAAGACGACGGACTCTATGGCTACACCTTC.

Ten or more counts support this clonotype. The chain employs TRBV6-2 or TRBV6-3 and TRBJ2-1; possibly TRBD2 for D (6 bases). The CDR3 is 19 amino acids. V lost 6 bases, J lost 0 bases, and 24 bases lay in between. CDR1 is MNHEY, CDR2 SVGEGT, per germline. CDR3 in DNA: TGTGCCAGCAGACCACTCCCCAAAGGGACTTTTAGCTCCTACAATGAGCAGTTCTTC. It yields the protein CASRPLPKGTFSSYNEQFF.

The chain uses TRBV7-9 and TRBJ2-1, with 8 bases aligning to TRBD2. The germline V gene encodes CDR1 SEHNR and CDR2 FQNEAQ (reference sequence). This CDR3 has 17 residues. The J segment lost 1 base and the V segment lost 2 bases, leaving 7 bases of the junction unmatched. The CDR3: CASSLFRLAGSYNEQFF. Here the CDR3 DNA reads TGTGCCAGCAGCTTATTCAGGCTAGCGGGTTCCTACAATGAGCAGTTCTTC.

The rearrangement uses TRBV27 and TRBJ1-3; unclear D gene. Trimming stripped 7 bases from V and 0 bases from J, with 16 bases between. CDR3 length equals 16 residues. Germline-derived CDR1 and CDR2 are MNHEY and SMNVEV (reference sequence). The CDR3 nucleotides are TGTGCCAGCACCAAAGCCCTTTTGAGCTCTGGAAACACCATATATTTT. Protein sequence: CASTKALLSSGNTIYF.

The CDR3 coding sequence is TGTGCCAGCAGCTTAGACCTGAATCGGGACAGGGGCTATGGCTACACCTTC. As protein: CASSLDLNRDRGYGYTF. The genes are TRBV5-6 and TRBJ1-2; the match to TRBD1 covers 10 bases. Germline V gene lookup returns CDR1 SGHDT and CDR2 YYEEEE. CDR3 length: 17 amino acids. The ends lost 2 bases at V and 4 bases at J; junction bases unmatched: 11.

This clonotype was observed a few times. The chain combines TRBV20-1 with TRBJ2-1; possibly TRBD2 for D (6 bases). Looked up from germline, CDR1 is DFQATT and CDR2 is SNEGSKA (reference sequence). The CDR3 is 16 residues long. V lost 4 bases and J 6 bases, leaving 22 bases between the germline ends. The CDR3 spells CSATNSEGLASNEQFF. The CDR3 nucleotides are TGCAGTGCTACCAACTCCGAGGGGCTAGCGAGCAATGAGCAGTTCTTC.

A single count supports this clonotype. The conserved final phenylalanine or tryptophan is absent from the CDR3, which likely points to a read error. Because the CDR3's place on the DNA is in doubt, the DNA is left out and the CDR3 is given as listed by TCRdb. The V and J genes are TRBV6-5 and TRBJ2-7; TRBD2 was called by the table and not checked on the DNA. CDR1 is MNHEY, CDR2 SVGAGI, per germline. The CDR3 length equals 13 residues, ends included. The CDR3 sequence is CASSYQTIAGGYT.